This TCR beta chain was found in a study of T cell responses to AZD1222 COVID-19 vaccine. Overall study findings and caveats: Nearly half of spike-specific TCRs reportedly go after variant regions that carry no mutations. Baseline antibody screening turned up just five to seven seropositive AZD1222 recipients. White British people made up most donors, females outnumbered males, and clonal diversity was possibly underestimated. Samples come after the peak T cell response, not at day 14.

The V end was cut by 4 bases, the J end by 0 bases, with 19 bases between. The CDR3 contains 17 residues. Germline V gene sequence: CDR1 LNHDA, CDR2 SQIVND (reference sequence). Sequencing was performed with immunoSEQ multiplex PCR; in TCRdb, only in-frame clones are kept and a portion is missing. The sample comprises about 120,000 clones, 85% to 90% of which are singletons, and roughly a sixth rests with the top ten. As concerns this clone: Its antigen is unknown.

The chain recombines TRBV19 with TRBJ2-7, with D perhaps TRBD2 (7 bases). The sequence derives from an adult who received the AZD1222 COVID-19 vaccine. The specimen was peripheral blood, collected 28 days after the second AZD1222 dose. The CDR3 loop is CASSSGLGGQSSYEQYF. In DNA form, the CDR3 reads TGTGCCAGTAGTAGCGGACTAGGGGGACAAAGCTCCTACGAGCAGTACTTC.